This T cell receptor (beta chain) was sequenced for a study of OX40 agonist ivuxolimab in advanced cancers. Germline V gives CDR1 LNHNV, CDR2 YYDKDF (reference sequence). Trimming shortened V by 5 bases and J by 4 bases, and 19 bases separated the two germline ends. The CDR3 runs to 16 residues. Clones were sequenced by immunoSEQ multiplex PCR, and TCRdb holds only the in-frame ones, with some missing. The repertoire consists of some 80,000 clones, with approximately 92% occurring once and the leading ten covering 0.6% to 0.7%. The sample was CD4+ or CD8+ T cells sorted from blood, taken in a trial of the OX40 agonist ivuxolimab. The chain couples TRBV15 to TRBJ2-3; D might be TRBD1 (6 bases). The receptor was isolated from an adult with an advanced solid tumor such as melanoma, head and neck, liver or kidney cancer. The CDR3 loop reads CATSWDIGGYPDTQYF. The CDR3 DNA reads as TGTGCCACCAGCTGGGACATTGGGGGCTATCCAGATACGCAGTATTTT.